The entry that follows covers one TCR beta chain sequence. Its antigen remains unknown. These data originate in a study of T cells in Graves' hyperthyroidism and ophthalmopathy. Notes on the study in general: Before onset, by a median of approximately 6.8 months, the model predicted ophthalmopathy.

Trimming left V 6 bases short and J 5 bases short, with 14 bases between. Germline lookup yields CDR1 MNHEY and CDR2 SMNVEV (reference sequence). CDR3 length: 14 residues. Template material for amplifying TCR beta CDR3 regions consisted of RNA transcripts. First-round RT-PCR of the TCR CDR3 relied on the HTBI primer set. TCRdb re-analysed the multiplex PCR reads in MiXCR, keeping a single row per CDR3 protein. The sample carries about 560,000 distinct CDR3 sequences, 14% recorded once. The chain is built from TRBV27 and TRBJ2-1; D might be TRBD1 or TRBD2, each matching 5 bases. The clonotype originates from a woman in her forties with Graves' hyperthyroidism. Sequencing was done on a sample of blood. In DNA, the CDR3 is TGTGCCAGCAGACCTTTACTAGGGGACAATGAGCAGTTCTTC. Its protein is CASRPLLGDNEQFF.